Listed below are T cell receptor beta chains from one sample, sequenced in a study of early T cells in non-severe SARS-CoV-2 infection. TCRdb processed the 5' RACE reads anew with MiXCR; each CDR3 protein has one entry. The table includes around 98,000 distinct CDR3 sequences, 9.5% to 11% detected once. Sequenced input: whole blood. The receptors stem from an adult who was a healthcare worker with PCR-confirmed SARS-CoV-2 infection or an uninfected control (not recorded which). The CDR3 runs from the conserved cysteine through the conserved F or W. Each record gives: V gene, J gene, clone size, D gene, CDR3 protein, CDR3 DNA. D genes are given only for firm matches. Only some rows state a clone size, as once, few, many or a class for expanded clones.

v_gene: TRBV5-1
j_gene: TRBJ2-3
abundance: NA
d_gene: NA
CDR3aa: CASSLSDNTDTQYF
CDR3nt: TGCGCCAGCAGCCTAAGCGACAACACAGATACGCAGTATTTT

v_gene: TRBV30
j_gene: TRBJ1-6
abundance: few
d_gene: TRBD1
CDR3aa: CAWRRTDRGINSPLHF
CDR3nt: TGTGCCTGGAGACGGACCGACAGGGGAATAAATTCACCCCTCCACTTT

v_gene: TRBV5-1
j_gene: TRBJ1-2
abundance: few
d_gene: NA
CDR3aa: CASSLSPPSEAVYTF
CDR3nt: TGCGCCAGCAGCTTGTCTCCCCCCAGTGAGGCTGTCTACACCTTC

v_gene: TRBV5-1
j_gene: TRBJ2-3
abundance: few
d_gene: TRBD1
CDR3aa: CASSLGQGVADTQYF
CDR3nt: TGCGCCAGCAGCTTGGGACAGGGGGTGGCAGATACGCAGTATTTT

v_gene: TRBV19
j_gene: TRBJ1-4
abundance: many
d_gene: NA
CDR3aa: CASSLGTTNEKLFF
CDR3nt: TGTGCCAGTAGTCTCGGGACAACTAATGAAAAACTGTTTTTT

v_gene: TRBV5-1
j_gene: TRBJ2-2
abundance: many
d_gene: TRBD1
CDR3aa: CASSSRTGGSNTGELFF
CDR3nt: TGCGCCAGCAGCTCGAGGACAGGGGGGTCGAACACCGGGGAGCTGTTTTTT

v_gene: TRBV29-1
j_gene: TRBJ1-2
abundance: NA
d_gene: NA
CDR3aa: CSPRALYGYTF
CDR3nt: TGCAGCCCCCGGGCCCTCTATGGCTACACCTTC

v_gene: TRBV11-2
j_gene: TRBJ2-6
abundance: few
d_gene: NA
CDR3aa: CASSLYILSGANVLTF
CDR3nt: TGTGCCAGCAGCTTATACATCCTCTCTGGGGCCAACGTCCTGACTTTC

v_gene: TRBV7-3
j_gene: TRBJ1-1
abundance: few
d_gene: NA
CDR3aa: CASSITGSNTEAFF
CDR3nt: TGTGCCAGCAGCATTACAGGGTCCAACACTGAAGCTTTCTTT

v_gene: TRBV5-1
j_gene: TRBJ1-1
abundance: many
d_gene: NA
CDR3aa: CASSPVLNTEAFF
CDR3nt: TGCGCCAGCAGCCCGGTTCTGAACACTGAAGCTTTCTTT

v_gene: TRBV14
j_gene: TRBJ2-7
abundance: few
d_gene: TRBD2
CDR3aa: CASSQGFLTAGRYEQYF
CDR3nt: TGTGCCAGCAGCCAAGGATTCCTTACAGCGGGGAGGTACGAGCAGTACTTC

v_gene: TRBV4-2
j_gene: TRBJ2-1
abundance: NA
d_gene: TRBD2
CDR3aa: CASSQTSGINEQFF
CDR3nt: TGTGCCAGCAGCCAGACTAGCGGGATCAATGAGCAGTTCTTC

v_gene: TRBV5-1
j_gene: TRBJ2-5
abundance: NA
d_gene: TRBD1
CDR3aa: CASSQGAVRRETQYF
CDR3nt: TGCGCCAGCAGTCAGGGGGCAGTTAGAAGAGAGACCCAGTACTTC

v_gene: TRBV18
j_gene: TRBJ1-2
abundance: few
d_gene: NA
CDR3aa: CASSPSTGWGAGGYTF
CDR3nt: TGTGCCAGCTCACCATCGACAGGATGGGGTGCGGGAGGCTACACCTTC

v_gene: TRBV12-3/TRBV12-4
j_gene: TRBJ2-2
abundance: NA
d_gene: NA
CDR3aa: CASSLGRNANTGELFF
CDR3nt: TGTGCCAGCAGTTTAGGCCGGAATGCGAACACCGGGGAGCTGTTTTTT

v_gene: TRBV5-1
j_gene: TRBJ2-1
abundance: many
d_gene: TRBD1
CDR3aa: CASRSQDRVTYNEQFF
CDR3nt: TGCGCCAGCAGATCCCAGGACAGGGTCACCTACAATGAGCAGTTCTTC

v_gene: TRBV7-6
j_gene: TRBJ2-7
abundance: many
d_gene: NA
CDR3aa: CASSFQGYTEQYF
CDR3nt: TGTGCCAGCAGCTTTCAGGGGTATACCGAGCAGTACTTC

v_gene: TRBV7-9
j_gene: TRBJ2-2
abundance: NA
d_gene: NA
CDR3aa: CVSSLDGGTGELFF
CDR3nt: TGTGTCAGCAGCTTAGACGGCGGAACCGGGGAGCTGTTTTTT

v_gene: TRBV28
j_gene: TRBJ2-3
abundance: many
d_gene: TRBD2
CDR3aa: CASESGRGPTSTDTQYF
CDR3nt: TGTGCCAGTGAGAGCGGGAGAGGCCCCACTAGCACAGATACGCAGTATTTT

v_gene: TRBV27
j_gene: TRBJ1-1
abundance: few
d_gene: TRBD1
CDR3aa: CASSTRDSLNTEAFF
CDR3nt: TGTGCCAGCAGTACCAGGGACAGTCTGAACACTGAAGCTTTCTTT

v_gene: TRBV29-1
j_gene: TRBJ2-1
abundance: many
d_gene: TRBD2
CDR3aa: CSGTSGIIDEQFF
CDR3nt: TGCAGCGGGACTAGCGGGATTATCGATGAGCAGTTCTTC

v_gene: TRBV29-1
j_gene: TRBJ2-3
abundance: many
d_gene: TRBD2
CDR3aa: CSVAAGASGDHTQYF
CDR3nt: TGCAGCGTTGCCGCGGGGGCTAGCGGGGATCATACGCAGTATTTT

v_gene: TRBV18
j_gene: TRBJ1-2
abundance: many
d_gene: NA
CDR3aa: CASSPPTVLGYTF
CDR3nt: TGTGCCAGCTCACCACCGACAGTTCTAGGCTACACCTTC

v_gene: TRBV18
j_gene: TRBJ1-4
abundance: many
d_gene: TRBD1
CDR3aa: CASLRGLGEKLFF
CDR3nt: TGTGCCAGCTTGAGGGGGCTGGGAGAAAAACTGTTTTTT

v_gene: TRBV29-1
j_gene: TRBJ2-1
abundance: few
d_gene: TRBD1
CDR3aa: CSVVIRLRDRNYNEQFF
CDR3nt: TGCAGCGTTGTTATTCGCCTCCGGGACAGGAACTACAATGAGCAGTTCTTC

v_gene: TRBV19
j_gene: TRBJ2-1
abundance: few
d_gene: NA
CDR3aa: CASSIGRDRRRDEQFF
CDR3nt: TGTGCCAGTAGTATCGGGCGAGACAGACGCAGGGATGAGCAGTTCTTC

v_gene: TRBV11-3
j_gene: TRBJ1-1
abundance: many
d_gene: NA
CDR3aa: CASSLTRGTEAFF
CDR3nt: TGTGCCAGCAGCTTAACCCGGGGGACTGAAGCTTTCTTT

v_gene: TRBV6-2/TRBV6-3
j_gene: TRBJ1-2
abundance: many
d_gene: NA
CDR3aa: CASSTGVRYGYTF
CDR3nt: TGTGCCAGCAGTACGGGGGTGAGGTACGGCTACACCTTC

v_gene: TRBV28
j_gene: TRBJ2-7
abundance: many
d_gene: TRBD1
CDR3aa: CASSDSGTGSREQYF
CDR3nt: TGTGCCAGCAGTGATTCCGGGACAGGGAGCCGCGAGCAGTACTTC

v_gene: TRBV20-1
j_gene: TRBJ1-6
abundance: many
d_gene: TRBD1
CDR3aa: CSALQGVRPPLHF
CDR3nt: TGCAGTGCTTTACAGGGGGTCAGGCCACCCCTCCACTTT

v_gene: TRBV6-1
j_gene: TRBJ1-1
abundance: few
d_gene: NA
CDR3aa: CASSEAPGPAPSLF
CDR3nt: TGTGCCAGCAGTGAAGCCCCTGGACCTGCCCCGTCCCTCTTT

v_gene: TRBV12-3/TRBV12-4
j_gene: TRBJ2-1
abundance: few
d_gene: TRBD2
CDR3aa: CASSLHIRGLAGGPLRSHNEQFF
CDR3nt: TGTGCCAGCAGTTTGCATATCCGTGGTCTAGCGGGAGGGCCACTAAGGTCCCACAATGAGCAGTTCTTC

v_gene: TRBV5-1
j_gene: TRBJ1-4
abundance: many
d_gene: TRBD1
CDR3aa: CASSLGLGGTGVEEKLFF
CDR3nt: TGCGCCAGCAGCTTGGGACTTGGCGGGACAGGGGTAGAAGAAAAACTGTTTTTT

v_gene: TRBV18
j_gene: TRBJ2-3
abundance: many
d_gene: TRBD2
CDR3aa: CASSPLSAGTSTDTQYF
CDR3nt: TGTGCCAGCTCACCGTTGTCAGCGGGGACTAGCACAGATACGCAGTATTTT

v_gene: TRBV20-1
j_gene: TRBJ1-1
abundance: many
d_gene: NA
CDR3aa: CSATDSRGTEAFF
CDR3nt: TGCAGTGCCACGGACAGTCGCGGTACTGAAGCTTTCTTT

v_gene: TRBV5-1
j_gene: TRBJ2-1
abundance: few
d_gene: TRBD2
CDR3aa: CASWDYLSYNEQFF
CDR3nt: TGCGCCAGTTGGGACTACCTCTCCTACAATGAGCAGTTCTTC

v_gene: TRBV4-1
j_gene: TRBJ1-1
abundance: few
d_gene: NA
CDR3aa: CASSQVISRSRFNEAFF
CDR3nt: TGCGCCAGCAGCCAAGTAATTTCCCGTAGCCGTTTTAATGAAGCTTTCTTT

v_gene: TRBV16
j_gene: TRBJ2-7
abundance: many
d_gene: TRBD2
CDR3aa: CASSQRAGGAYEQYF
CDR3nt: TGTGCCAGCAGCCAAAGAGCGGGAGGGGCCTACGAGCAGTACTTC

v_gene: TRBV7-2
j_gene: TRBJ2-7
abundance: NA
d_gene: TRBD1
CDR3aa: CASSYRGGLISYEQYF
CDR3nt: TGTGCCAGCAGCTATCGAGGGGGCTTGATCTCCTACGAGCAGTACTTC

v_gene: TRBV3-1
j_gene: TRBJ2-7
abundance: many
d_gene: TRBD2
CDR3aa: CASTQGLGGTYEQYF
CDR3nt: TGTGCCAGCACCCAAGGTCTGGGGGGGACCTACGAGCAGTACTTC

v_gene: TRBV10-3
j_gene: TRBJ2-5
abundance: NA
d_gene: NA
CDR3aa: CAISEGDQETQYF
CDR3nt: TGTGCCATCAGTGAAGGGGACCAAGAGACCCAGTACTTC

v_gene: TRBV12-3/TRBV12-4
j_gene: TRBJ1-2
abundance: many
d_gene: NA
CDR3aa: CASSLTVRGYTF
CDR3nt: TGTGCCAGCAGTCTGACAGTGCGTGGCTACACCTTC

v_gene: TRBV28
j_gene: TRBJ1-6
abundance: many
d_gene: TRBD1
CDR3aa: CASSPAGQYNSPLHF
CDR3nt: TGTGCCAGCAGTCCTGCGGGACAGTATAATTCACCCCTCCACTTT

v_gene: TRBV13
j_gene: TRBJ2-7
abundance: many
d_gene: NA
CDR3aa: CASSPGAAYEQYF
CDR3nt: TGTGCCAGCAGCCCCGGAGCAGCCTACGAGCAGTACTTC

v_gene: TRBV9
j_gene: TRBJ2-7
abundance: many
d_gene: NA
CDR3aa: CASSPNDFSYEQYF
CDR3nt: TGTGCCAGCAGCCCGAACGACTTCTCCTACGAGCAGTACTTC

v_gene: TRBV10-3
j_gene: TRBJ2-7
abundance: once
d_gene: TRBD2
CDR3aa: CALSAGEAEQYF
CDR3nt: TGTGCCCTCTCAGCGGGAGAAGCCGAGCAGTACTTC

v_gene: TRBV9
j_gene: TRBJ1-3
abundance: NA
d_gene: NA
CDR3aa: CASSVSQGLSSGNTIYF
CDR3nt: TGTGCCAGCAGCGTAAGTCAGGGCTTGAGCTCTGGAAACACCATATATTTT

v_gene: TRBV11-2
j_gene: TRBJ1-6
abundance: NA
d_gene: NA
CDR3aa: CASSLGPGRGHSPLHF
CDR3nt: TGTGCCAGCAGCTTAGGCCCGGGTCGGGGTCATTCACCCCTCCACTTT

v_gene: TRBV18
j_gene: TRBJ2-3
abundance: NA
d_gene: TRBD1
CDR3aa: CASSPNRGKTDTQYF
CDR3nt: TGTGCCAGCTCACCAAACAGGGGGAAGACAGATACGCAGTATTTT

v_gene: TRBV7-2
j_gene: TRBJ2-1
abundance: NA
d_gene: TRBD1
CDR3aa: CASSLGRRTGGQGEQFF
CDR3nt: TGTGCCAGCAGCTTAGGGCGGCGAACAGGGGGGCAGGGTGAGCAGTTCTTC

v_gene: TRBV7-9
j_gene: TRBJ1-4
abundance: NA
d_gene: TRBD1
CDR3aa: CASSLSWDRGGEKLFF
CDR3nt: TGTGCCAGCAGCTTGTCTTGGGACAGGGGTGGAGAAAAACTGTTTTTT

v_gene: TRBV4-1
j_gene: TRBJ1-1
abundance: NA
d_gene: NA
CDR3aa: CASSQGSSRGAEAFF
CDR3nt: TGCGCCAGCAGCCAAGGTTCTTCTCGAGGCGCTGAAGCTTTCTTT